Below, one T cell receptor (beta chain) is given with its context. Its antigen is not known. V lost 7 bases and J lost 3, with 12 bases in between. CDR3 size: 13 residues. This sample was taken from a study of blood T cells in healthy people across ages. A second 7 to 11 cycle PCR used barcoded and J-beta primers. TCRdb analysed the 5' RACE reads with MiXCR anew, one entry per CDR3 protein. The sample holds roughly 800,000 distinct CDR3 sequences, roughly 64% seen once. Caucasian, healthy and from Russia, the donors were aged between about 6 and 90. Per sample, no less than 5 micrograms of total RNA were extracted. The study, taken as a whole, reports: The authors considered diversity estimates from one million T cells to be underestimates.

The sample was blood. The gene calls are TRBV12-3 or TRBV12-4 and TRBJ1-1; unclear D gene. This clonotype was sampled from a man younger than 45 in good health. The CDR3 sequence is CASTDGSYTEAFF. In DNA, the CDR3 is TGTGCCAGCACCGATGGGTCGTACACTGAAGCTTTCTTT.